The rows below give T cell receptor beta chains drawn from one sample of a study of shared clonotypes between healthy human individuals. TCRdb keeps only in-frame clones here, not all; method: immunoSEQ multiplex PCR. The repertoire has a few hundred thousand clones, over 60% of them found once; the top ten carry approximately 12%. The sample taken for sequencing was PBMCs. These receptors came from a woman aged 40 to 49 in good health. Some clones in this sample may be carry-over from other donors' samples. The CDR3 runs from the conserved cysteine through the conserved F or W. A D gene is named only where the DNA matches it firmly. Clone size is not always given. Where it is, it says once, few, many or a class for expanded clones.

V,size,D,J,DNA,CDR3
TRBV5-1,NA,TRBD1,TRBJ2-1,TGCGCCAGCAGCTCCGGGACAGGGGGGAATGAGCAGTTCTTC,CASSSGTGGNEQFF
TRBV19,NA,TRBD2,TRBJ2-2,TGTGCCAGTAAAGAAGCTAGCGGGAACACCGGGGAGCTGTTTTTT,CASKEASGNTGELFF
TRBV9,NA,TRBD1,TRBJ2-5,TGTGCCAGCAGCAACCGGGACAGGGAGTTGGAGACCCAGTACTTC,CASSNRDRELETQYF
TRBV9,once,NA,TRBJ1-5,TGTGCCAGCAGCGTAGGCAGTGGCCAGCCCCAGCATTTT,CASSVGSGQPQHF
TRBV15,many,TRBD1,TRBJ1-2,TGTGCCACCAGCAAGGGACAGAACTATGGCTACACCTTC,CATSKGQNYGYTF
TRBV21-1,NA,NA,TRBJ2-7,TGTGCCAGCAGCTCTGCAGGGGAATCCCCCTACGAGCAGTACTTC,CASSSAGESPYEQYF
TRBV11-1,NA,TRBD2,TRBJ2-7,TGTGCCAGCAGCCCAGCGGGGGGGCGATCCTACGAGCAGTACTTC,CASSPAGGRSYEQYF
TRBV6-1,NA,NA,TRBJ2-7,TGTGCCAGCAGTGCGTTGGCCTCCTCTGGGGTGGGGTACTTC,CASSALASSGVGYF
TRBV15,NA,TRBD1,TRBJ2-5,TGTGCCACCAGCAGAAACCGGAGGACAGGACCCATTCAAGAGACCCAGTACTTC,CATSRNRRTGPIQETQYF
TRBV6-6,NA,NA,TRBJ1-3,TGTGCCAGCACCAGACAGGATAGCGGAAACACCATATATTTT,CASTRQDSGNTIYF
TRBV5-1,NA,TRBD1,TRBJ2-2,TGCGCCAGCAGCTGGAAAGCAGGGGGAACCGGGGAGCTGTTTTTT,CASSWKAGGTGELFF
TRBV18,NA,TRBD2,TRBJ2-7,TGTGCCAGCTCACCAGCGGGAGGCCCCTACGAGCAGTACTTC,CASSPAGGPYEQYF
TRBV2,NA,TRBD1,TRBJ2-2,TGTGCCAGCAGATACGACAGGGGGAACACCGGGGAGCTGTTTTTT,CASRYDRGNTGELFF
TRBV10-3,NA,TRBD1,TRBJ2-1,TGTGCCATCAGTGAGGCGAGGGGGCGAGGTTCCACCAATGAGCAGTTCTTC,CAISEARGRGSTNEQFF
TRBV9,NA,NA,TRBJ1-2,TGTGCCAGCAGCGAGGGGACCGCGGGATATGGCTACACCTTC,CASSEGTAGYGYTF
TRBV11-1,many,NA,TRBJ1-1,TGTGCCAGCAGCTTGTCGAGGAGCACTGAAGCTTTCTTT,CASSLSRSTEAFF
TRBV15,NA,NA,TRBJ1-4,TGTGCCACCAGCAGATGGGCCGGGCCTCTGTTTTTT,CATSRWAGPLFF
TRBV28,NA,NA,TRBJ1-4,TGTGCCAGCAGTTTGATAACCGCAACTAATGAAAAACTGTTTTTT,CASSLITATNEKLFF
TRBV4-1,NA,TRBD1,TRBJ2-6,TGCGCCAGCAGCTTAACAGGGGTTGGGGCCAACGTCCCGACTTTC,CASSLTGVGANVPTF
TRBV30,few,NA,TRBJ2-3,TGTGCCCAGAGGGGGAGGGCAGATACGCAGTATTTT,CAQRGRADTQYF
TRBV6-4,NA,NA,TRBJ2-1,TGTGCCAGCAGTGAGCGAGAGAGCTCCTACAATGAGCAGTTCTTC,CASSERESSYNEQFF
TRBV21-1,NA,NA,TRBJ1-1,TGTGCCAGCAGCGTCAGGCTGGGGGAAGGTTGGGCTGAAGCTTTCTTT,CASSVRLGEGWAEAFF
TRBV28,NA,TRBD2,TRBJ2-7,TGTGCCGGTGCCCCGCGGGGGACGTCCTACGAGCAGTACTTC,CAGAPRGTSYEQYF